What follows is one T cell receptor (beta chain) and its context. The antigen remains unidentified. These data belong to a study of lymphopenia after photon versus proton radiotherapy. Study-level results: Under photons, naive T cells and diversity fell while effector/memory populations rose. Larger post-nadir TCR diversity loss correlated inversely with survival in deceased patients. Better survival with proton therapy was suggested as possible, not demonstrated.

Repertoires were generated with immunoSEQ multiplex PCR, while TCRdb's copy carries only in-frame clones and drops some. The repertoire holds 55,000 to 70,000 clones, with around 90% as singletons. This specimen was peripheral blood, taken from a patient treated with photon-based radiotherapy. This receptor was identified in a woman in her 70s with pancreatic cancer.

The CDR3 here is CASSPASVTYEQYF. CDR3 nucleotide sequence: TGTGCCAGCAGCCCCGCTAGCGTAACCTACGAGCAGTACTTC. The rearrangement joins TRBV5-4 to TRBJ2-7; D perhaps matches TRBD2 (6 bases). This CDR3 is built from 14 residues. In germline, CDR1 is SGHNT, CDR2 YYREEE (reference sequence). Trimming removed 4 bases from V and 2 bases from J, with 13 bases in between. The complete variable domain, with remaining parts taken from reference TRBV5-4 and TRBJ2-7, reads ETGVTQSPTHLIKTRGQQVTLRCSSQSGHNTVSWYQQALGQGPQFIFQYYREEENGRGNFPPRFSGLQFPNYSSELNVNALELDDSALYLCASSPASVTYEQYFGPGTRLTVT.